The 23 T cell receptor beta chains below were found in one sample sequenced in a study of low-dose radiotherapy and immunotherapy resistance in tumors. Gene-specific TRAV and TRBV primers were used for first-strand cDNA, covering alpha and beta chains. For amplifying TCRs, the PCR ran for approximately 18 cycles with Phusion, which was used together with a constant-region primer and the adapter on the V primers. TCRdb called the reads again in MiXCR, with one record for every CDR3 protein. The top ten clones hold roughly 3.9% of a sample with approximately 100,000 distinct CDR3 sequences, roughly 20% of them seen once. Stated time point: after trial treatment. Described treatment: LDRT plus nivolumab, ipilimumab, low-dose cyclophosphamide and aspirin (RACIN trial). Sequences were derived from PBMCs, sampled after low-dose radiotherapy plus immunotherapy. These receptors were obtained from a male donor with prostate cancer.

A word on this clonotype: With a much larger clone just one base away, this may be a read error. V usage is TRBV20-1 and J usage is TRBJ1-1; a weak D match, TRBD1 (5 bases). CDR1 is DFQATT, CDR2 SNEGSKA, per germline (reference sequence). This CDR3 has 16 residues. V lost 8 bases and J 2 bases, leaving 24 bases between the germline ends. This CDR3 is CSSRPAGRAHNTEAFF. In DNA, the CDR3 is TGCAGTTCCCGGCCCGCAGGGAGGGCACACAACACTGAAGCTTTCTTT.

At least ten counts were recorded for this clonotype. V gene TRBV6-1 combines with J gene TRBJ2-7; D possibly matches TRBD1 or TRBD2 (5 bases each). CDR3 length: 12 amino acids. Germline V gives CDR1 MNHNS, CDR2 SASEGT. V was clipped by 5 bases and J by 11 bases, with 16 bases between them. The CDR3 region is CASSSGTPGEYF. CDR3 coding DNA: TGTGCCAGCAGTTCCGGGACCCCCGGGGAGTACTTC.

This clonotype occurred a few times. The V and J genes are TRBV5-1 and TRBJ1-4; the match to TRBD1 covers 7 bases. CDR3 length: 16 residues. Germline assignment: CDR1 SGHRS and CDR2 YFSETQ. V was pared by 4 bases and J by 0 bases, with 6 bases of the junction left unmatched. The CDR3 DNA follows: TGCGCCAGCAGCGCCGGACAGGCCTCAACTAATGAAAAACTGTTTTTT. Residues: CASSAGQASTNEKLFF.

J is TRBJ1-1 and V is TRBV12-3 or TRBV12-4; unclear D gene. The CDR3 covers 12 residues. Trimming pared 5 bases from V and 1 base from J, leaving 5 bases between. CDR3 DNA sequence: TGTGCCAGCAGTGACAAGAACACTGAAGCTTTCTTT. Encoded protein: CASSDKNTEAFF.

Written as DNA, the CDR3 is TGTGCCAGCAGCGCCTCGAGCGGGGGGGGGTACAATGAGCAGTTCTTC. Amino acid sequence: CASSASSGGGYNEQFF. This chain joins TRBV9 and TRBJ2-1; TRBD2 agrees at 10 bases. Germline V gene data show CDR1 as SGDLS and CDR2 as YYNGEE. V lost 3 bases, J lost 4 bases, and 7 bases stayed unmatched. The CDR3 consists of 16 residues.

This clonotype occurred many times. The chain uses TRBV7-6 and TRBJ2-1, with TRBD2 as a possible D gene (5 bases). V shed 8 bases and J shed 3 bases, with 8 bases lying between them. This CDR3 is 12 amino acids long. CDR1 and CDR2 (germline): SGHVS, FNYEAQ. The CDR3 DNA follows: TGTGCCAGCGCGGGTTACTACAATGAGCAGTTCTTC. It codes for CASAGYYNEQFF.

As for this clonotype: It is likely a read error: a sequence one base away is far more abundant. V gene TRBV2 combines with J gene TRBJ2-3, with D perhaps matching TRBD2 (6 bases). CDR3 length equals 15 residues. In germline, CDR1 is SNHLY, CDR2 FYNNEI. In DNA, the CDR3 is TGTTCCACCAGTGATGTTGCTAGCGGCACAGATACGCAGTATTTT. This sequence encodes CSTSDVASGTDTQYF.

Notes on this clonotype: A single base is all that separates this from a far larger clone, so a read error is likely. V and J are TRBV13 and TRBJ2-1, with 8 bases that match TRBD2. V shed 5 bases and J 0 bases; nucleotides not matched to a gene: 6. Looked up from germline, CDR1 is PRHDT and CDR2 is FYEKMQ (reference sequence). The CDR3 has 16 residues. CDR3 residues: CASSQATSGSYNEQFF. The CDR3 DNA follows: TGTGCCAGCAGCCAAGCTACTAGCGGCTCCTACAATGAGCAGTTCTTC. Full variable domain (rest looked up from reference TRBV13 and TRBJ2-1): AAGVIQSPRHLIKEKRETATLKCYPIPRHDTVYWYQQGPGQDPQFLISFYEKMQSDKGSIPDRFSAQQFSDYHSELNMSSLELGDSALYFCASSQATSGSYNEQFFGPGTRLTVL.

J is TRBJ1-1 and V is TRBV27; TRBD1 aligns across 9 bases. CDR1 and CDR2 (germline): MNHEY, SMNVEV (reference sequence). The CDR3 sequence is 15 residues long. The V segment lost 6 bases and the J segment 1 base; nucleotides outside the gene matches: 6. CDR3 protein: CASRLLGQGNTEAFF. DNA of the CDR3: TGTGCCAGCAGGCTCCTGGGACAGGGGAACACTGAAGCTTTCTTT.

Ten or more counts support this clonotype. In nucleotides, the CDR3 is TGTGCCAGCAGTTACACAGGGGGGACGCAGTATTTT. Residues: CASSYTGGTQYF. The chain links TRBV12-3 or TRBV12-4 to TRBJ2-3; 8 nucleotides line up with TRBD1. J lost 9 bases, V lost 4 bases, and 3 bases had no gene match. This CDR3 region has 12 residues.

This clonotype was counted only a few times. V gene TRBV2 combines with J gene TRBJ2-2; the D is unclear. Germline V gene lookup returns CDR1 SNHLY and CDR2 FYNNEI. The length of the CDR3 is 13 residues. Trimming pared 7 bases from V and 4 bases from J, leaving 10 bases between. The CDR3 protein is CASTARTTGELFF. CDR3 coding DNA: TGTGCCAGCACCGCTCGGACCACCGGGGAGCTGTTTTTT.

This clonotype has at least ten counts. The chain employs TRBV2 and TRBJ2-4, with 7 positions matching TRBD2. CDR1 is SNHLY and CDR2 is FYNNEI in the germline V gene. CDR3 size: 16 residues. The V and J ends lost 1 base and 8 bases, in that order; junction bases with no gene match: 11. The CDR3, as DNA: TGTGCCAGCAGTGAAGAGGTGGGGGGGGTCGGCGACATTCAGTACTTC. Encoded protein: CASSEEVGGVGDIQYF.

This clonotype has at least ten counts. The chain joins TRBV27 to TRBJ2-7; 7 bases match TRBD1. The trim removed 4 bases at V and 5 bases at J, leaving 5 bases unmatched. The CDR3 length is 13 residues. Germline assignment: CDR1 MNHEY and CDR2 SMNVEV (reference sequence). In DNA, the CDR3 is TGTGCCAGCAGTTCGACAGGGTGGCACGAGCAGTACTTC. Translation gives CASSSTGWHEQYF.

With regard to this clonotype: One base separates it from a far larger clone, so it is likely a read error. V gene TRBV11-2 combines with J gene TRBJ2-1; D unresolved. This CDR3 has 13 amino acids. The V end lost 0 bases, the J end lost 10 bases, and 10 bases lay between the germline ends. Germline V gene sequence: CDR1 SGHAT, CDR2 FQNNGV. The CDR3 spells CASSLDPAREQFF. The CDR3 DNA is TGTGCCAGCAGCTTAGACCCAGCACGCGAGCAGTTCTTC.

This clonotype was seen repeatedly, ten times or more. The rearrangement uses TRBV6-2 or TRBV6-3 and TRBJ2-5; D might be TRBD2 (5 bases). V lost 5 bases and J 4 bases, leaving 8 bases between the germline ends. This CDR3 is 12 amino acids long. The germline V gene has CDR1 MNHEY and CDR2 SVGEGT. The CDR3 loop reads CASSRTGETQYF. CDR3 bases: TGTGCCAGCAGTCGGACTGGAGAGACCCAGTACTTC.

This clonotype was observed many times. V usage is TRBV3-1 and J usage is TRBJ2-3, with D maybe TRBD2 (5 bases). The CDR3 covers 17 residues. V shed 4 bases and J shed 0 bases, with 17 bases lying between them. CDR1 is LGHDT, CDR2 YNNKEL, per germline (reference sequence). The CDR3 nucleotides read TGTGCCAGCAGCCCCACCGTGAGGGTAGAAAGCACAGATACGCAGTATTTT. Translating gives CASSPTVRVESTDTQYF.

This clonotype showed up many times. This chain links TRBV6-5 with TRBJ1-5; 7 bases are a match to TRBD1. With 6 bases clipped from V and 1 base from J, the junction kept 6 bases outside the gene matches. The CDR3 spans 15 residues. CDR1 is MNHEY, CDR2 SVGAGI, per germline. In DNA, the CDR3 is TGTGCCAGCAGCCTAGACAGGGACAGCAATCAGCCCCAGCATTTT. Its protein product is CASSLDRDSNQPQHF.

This clonotype was found many times. V gene TRBV3-1 combines with J gene TRBJ1-1; no clear D gene. V shed 4 bases and J shed 1 base, with 7 bases lying between them. This CDR3 is built from 13 residues. Germline V lookup: CDR1 LGHDT, CDR2 YNNKEL (reference sequence). The CDR3, as DNA: TGTGCCAGCAGCCCCATGAGGAACACTGAAGCTTTCTTT. Encoded protein: CASSPMRNTEAFF.

This chain links TRBV7-3 with TRBJ2-5; possibly TRBD1 for D (6 bases). The CDR3 length is 15 residues. V was cut by 2 bases and J by 4 bases, with 14 bases left in between. The germline V gene encodes CDR1 SGHTA and CDR2 FQGTGA. This CDR3 is CASSLGQGLGETQYF. CDR3 bases: TGTGCCAGCAGCTTAGGGCAGGGGTTGGGAGAGACCCAGTACTTC.

This clonotype was recorded many times. The genes are TRBV3-1 and TRBJ2-1; D is possibly TRBD2 (6 bases). The V and J ends lost 5 bases and 6 bases respectively, with 11 bases between them. CDR1 LGHDT and CDR2 YNNKEL come from the germline V gene (reference sequence). The CDR3 totals 13 residues. CDR3 in amino acids: CASSYRDSNEQFF. The CDR3, as DNA: TGTGCCAGCAGCTATAGGGACTCCAATGAGCAGTTCTTC.

This clonotype occurred many times. The rearrangement joins TRBV12-3 or TRBV12-4 to TRBJ1-5; D is undetermined. The CDR3 covers 14 residues. V was trimmed by 5 bases and J by 1 base, leaving 9 bases between them. The DNA of the CDR3 is TGTGCCAGCAGTCGCCCCGGCAGCAATCAGCCCCAGCATTTT. Its translation: CASSRPGSNQPQHF.

The sample holds a few counts of this clonotype. This chain uses TRBV3-1 with TRBJ1-3; D remains unclear. V lost 4 bases, J lost 1 base, and 11 bases lay in between. There are 15 residues in the CDR3. Germline V lookup: CDR1 LGHDT, CDR2 YNNKEL (reference sequence). The CDR3 DNA is TGTGCCAGCAGCCCGTATATTGAATCTGGAAACACCATATATTTT. This codes for CASSPYIESGNTIYF.

This clonotype has a count of ten or more. This chain connects TRBV7-2 to TRBJ2-7; D might be TRBD1 or TRBD2, each matching 5 bases. V was cut by 6 bases and J by 3 bases, with 21 bases left in between. There are 16 residues in the CDR3. Germline V gene sequence: CDR1 SGHTA, CDR2 FQGNSA. The CDR3 DNA reads TGTGCCAGCAGTTTTAGCCTTGGGACGGCTAACTACGAGCAGTACTTC. Its protein is CASSFSLGTANYEQYF.